The 29 T cell receptor beta chains listed next were all sequenced from one sample in a study of vaccination and CD4 T cells after COVID-19. Their recognized antigens are unknown. Scientists ran DNA taken from cultured CD4+ T cells through the Oncomine TCR Beta short-read assay for sequencing. TCRdb re-derived calls from the PCR reads in MiXCR, one entry per CDR3 protein. This table holds around 1,400 distinct CDR3 sequences, approximately 12% found once. Stated treatment: roughly ten-day PBMC culture with coronavirus spike peptide pools or control peptides (ViraFEST assay). The unexposed donor's CD4+ T cells were collected before the COVID-19 pandemic (2011-2018). The specimen was CD4+ T cells from blood, cultured in vitro. Receptor source: a human donor in good health.

This CDR3 reads CANSPLSSTYEQYF. Written as DNA, the CDR3 is TGTGCCAACTCTCCCCTGAGCAGTACCTACGAGCAGTACTTC. V and J are TRBV18 and TRBJ2-7; D is uncertain. This CDR3 comprises 14 residues. V was trimmed by 10 bases and J by 2 bases, leaving 18 bases between them. Germline assignment: CDR1 KGHSH and CDR2 LQKENI. The full variable domain, its missing parts supplied by reference TRBV18 and TRBJ2-7, is NAGVMQNPRHLVRRRGQEARLRCSPMKGHSHVYWYRQLPEEGLKFMVYLQKENIIDESGMPKERFSAEFPKEGPSILRIQQVVRGDSAAYFCANSPLSSTYEQYFGPGTRLTVT.

By share, this clonotype counts as medium-sized (0.01 to 0.1%). V is TRBV19 and J is TRBJ2-1, with 13 nucleotides matching TRBD2. Germline CDR1 LNHDA, CDR2 SQIVND (reference sequence). This CDR3 has 17 amino acids. The junction had 9 bases not matched to a gene; V was cut back by 3 bases and J by 7 bases. The CDR3 DNA follows: TGTGCCAGTAGTATCATAGCGGGACTAGCGGGACGGAATGAGCAGTTCTTC. This translates into CASSIIAGLAGRNEQFF.

The V call is TRBV5-6, the J call TRBJ2-4; no clear D gene. Trimming took 4 bases from V and 5 from J, leaving 28 bases between them. Germline CDR1 reads SGHDT; CDR2 reads YYEEEE. The CDR3 runs 19 residues. The CDR3 DNA follows: TGTGCCAGCAGCATCACCCAGCAGGAGACGTACAGCCAGGAAAACATTCAGTACTTC. Translated: CASSITQQETYSQENIQYF.

By proportion, this clonotype is medium-sized (0.01 to 0.1%). This chain uses TRBV19 with TRBJ1-2; 7 nucleotides match TRBD1. Germline CDR1 reads LNHDA; CDR2 reads SQIVND (reference sequence). J gave up 3 bases and V 5 bases, and 3 bases lay outside the gene matches. This CDR3 is built from 13 residues. The chain's CDR3 is CASSLGGHYGYTF. The CDR3 region has the DNA TGTGCCAGTAGTTTAGGGGGCCACTATGGCTACACCTTC.

This clonotype was seen a few times. This chain joins TRBV25-1 and TRBJ1-3, with D unresolved. The CDR3 consists of 15 residues. The germline V and J ends were trimmed by 2 bases and 8 bases, with 16 bases remaining between them. Germline CDR1 reads MGHDK; CDR2 reads SYGVNS. This CDR3 reads CASSEQMRDVDTIYF. CDR3 in DNA: TGTGCCAGCAGTGAACAGATGAGGGATGTGGACACCATATATTTT.

This clonotype appeared a few times. The chain uses TRBV5-4 and TRBJ2-3; 8 positions agree with TRBD2. Germline V CDR1 and CDR2: SGHNT, YYREEE (reference sequence). With 0 bases clipped from V and 4 bases from J, the junction kept 10 bases outside the gene matches. CDR3 length equals 17 residues. As DNA, the CDR3 is TGTGCCAGCAGCTTGGCTCACGGGAGGGCCTCTCCAGATACGCAGTATTTT. Its translation is CASSLAHGRASPDTQYF.

The gene calls are TRBV5-1 and TRBJ2-1; D gene unclear. The germline CDR1 and CDR2 sequences are SGHRS and YFSETQ. CDR3 size: 14 residues. V lost 0 bases, J lost 3 bases, and 7 bases lay in between. CDR3 in amino acids: CASSLEGNYNEQFF. CDR3 coding DNA: TGCGCCAGCAGCTTGGAGGGCAACTACAATGAGCAGTTCTTC.

By sample fraction, this clonotype is large. The J gene is TRBJ1-5, the V gene TRBV28; possibly TRBD1 for D (5 bases). This CDR3 spans 14 amino acids. Germline CDR1 reads MDHEN; CDR2 reads SYDVKM. Between the trimmed V and J ends, which lost 2 bases and 4 bases, there was a span of 9 bases. The CDR3 DNA is TGTGCCAGCAGTTTACTGACAGCTAATCAGCCCCAGCATTTT. Its protein is CASSLLTANQPQHF.

By its share, this clonotype is medium-sized. The chain links TRBV5-4 to TRBJ1-5, with no clear D. Germline assignment: CDR1 SGHNT and CDR2 YYREEE (reference sequence). The V end lost 2 bases, the J end lost 5 bases, and 8 bases lay between the germline ends. This CDR3 is built from 13 residues. CDR3 in amino acids: CASSFGLDQPQHF. In DNA, the CDR3 is TGTGCCAGCAGCTTTGGGTTGGATCAGCCCCAGCATTTT.

On this clonotype: A junction boundary mismatches the germline segment, possibly from a read error. Here the CDR3 reads CASSLRSGRDSHEQYF. In DNA, the CDR3 is TGCGCCAGCAGCTTGAGATCGGGACGGGACTCCCACGAGCAGTACTTC. The genes are TRBV5-1 and TRBJ2-7; D may be TRBD2 (6 bases). CDR1 is SGHRS and CDR2 is YFSETQ in the germline V gene. The CDR3 is 16 residues long.

V and J are TRBV5-4 and TRBJ2-1; D remains ambiguous. V shed 1 base and J shed 7 bases, with 6 bases lying between them. The CDR3 loop spans 12 amino acids. Germline lookup yields CDR1 SGHNT and CDR2 YYREEE (reference sequence). CDR3 amino acids: CASSLSGNEQFF. As DNA, the CDR3 is TGTGCCAGCAGCTTGTCTGGTAATGAGCAGTTCTTC.

J is TRBJ2-7 and V is TRBV12-3 or TRBV12-4, with D perhaps matching TRBD2 (5 bases). V lost 6 bases to trimming and J lost 8 bases, with 14 bases between them. CDR3 size: 12 residues. In DNA form, the CDR3 reads TGTGCCAGCAGCCCCCCGAGAGGGAAGCAGTACTTC. Translating it yields CASSPPRGKQYF.

By share, this clonotype counts as medium-sized. J is TRBJ2-7 and V is TRBV12-1; TRBD1 is the table's D call, not checked against the DNA. TRBV12-1 is classified as a pseudogene. The CDR3 is made up of 13 amino acids. CDR3 sequence reads: CAGNRGLGCEQYF. CDR3 nucleotides: TGTGCCGGAAACAGGGGTCTTGGCTGCGAGCAGTACTTC.

This clonotype is large in the sample. The chain uses TRBV7-3 and TRBJ1-1, with D possibly TRBD1 on 6 matching bases. V was clipped by 7 bases and J by 3 bases, with 18 bases between them. In germline, CDR1 is SGHTA, CDR2 FQGTGA. This CDR3 has 15 amino acids. The CDR3 is CASTLLRAGDTEAFF. As DNA, the CDR3 is TGTGCCAGCACTCTACTCCGGGCAGGGGACACTGAAGCTTTCTTT. The whole variable domain, filled in from reference TRBV7-3 and TRBJ1-1, reads GAGVSQTPSNKVTEKGKYVELRCDPISGHTALYWYRQSLGQGPEFLIYFQGTGAADDSGLPNDRFFAVRPEGSVSTLKIQRTERGDSAVYLCASTLLRAGDTEAFFGQGTRLTVV.

The rearrangement links TRBV12-3 or TRBV12-4 to TRBJ1-5; D remains unclear. Trimming left V 3 bases short and J 0 bases short, with 6 bases between. The CDR3 contains 14 residues. The CDR3 nucleotides read TGTGCCAGCAGTTTTCAGGATAGCAATCAGCCCCAGCATTTT. Translating it yields CASSFQDSNQPQHF.

V usage is TRBV6-5 and J usage is TRBJ2-3; the D gene is possibly TRBD2 (6 bases). The V end lost 0 bases, the J end lost 2 bases, and 18 bases lay between the germline ends. The CDR3 contains 18 residues. Germline-derived CDR1 and CDR2 are MNHEY and SVGAGI. DNA for the CDR3: TGTGCCAGCAGTTACTCGATGGGGTCCGGGGGACCCACAGATACGCAGTATTTT. Amino acid sequence: CASSYSMGSGGPTDTQYF.

This clonotype came up once. The rearrangement uses TRBV5-1 and TRBJ1-3; TRBD1 might be the D (6 bases). Trimming left V 4 bases short and J 0 bases short, with 14 bases between. The CDR3 contains 16 residues. Per germline, CDR1 SGHRS and CDR2 YFSETQ. In nucleotides, the CDR3 is TGCGCCAGCAGCGTGAATACAGGGAACTCTGGAAACACCATATATTTT. Residues: CASSVNTGNSGNTIYF. Filled out from reference TRBV5-1 and TRBJ1-3, the complete variable domain reads KAGVTQTPRYLIKTRGQQVTLSCSPISGHRSVSWYQQTPGQGLQFLFEYFSETQRNKGNFPGRFSGRQFSNSRSEMNVSTLELGDSALYLCASSVNTGNSGNTIYFGEGSWLTVV.

This clonotype is large (0.1 to 1%). The V call is TRBV11-2, the J call TRBJ2-5; the D gene is possibly TRBD1 (5 bases). The germline V and J ends were trimmed by 5 bases and 7 bases, with 20 bases remaining between them. CDR1 is SGHAT, CDR2 FQNNGV, per germline. The CDR3 has 15 amino acids. The CDR3 protein is CASSRAPNRWGTQYF. In DNA form, the CDR3 reads TGTGCCAGCAGCCGCGCCCCTAACAGGTGGGGGACCCAGTACTTC.

The rearrangement links TRBV9 to TRBJ2-7; 8 bases map to TRBD2. Germline assignment: CDR1 SGDLS and CDR2 YYNGEE. The CDR3 extends over 16 amino acids. The V and J ends lost 0 bases and 1 base, in that order; junction bases with no gene match: 6. CDR3 residues: CASSVAASGSSYEQYF. In DNA, the CDR3 is TGTGCCAGCAGCGTAGCAGCGAGCGGGAGTTCCTACGAGCAGTACTTC. Using reference TRBV9 and TRBJ2-7 for the parts outside the CDR3, the full variable domain is DSGVTQTPKHLITATGQRVTLRCSPRSGDLSVYWYQQSLDQGLQFLIQYYNGEERAKGNILERFSAQQFPDLHSELNLSSLELGDSALYFCASSVAASGSSYEQYFGPGTRLTVT.

By share, this clonotype counts as medium-sized. The chain couples TRBV20-1 to TRBJ2-1, with unresolved D. The CDR3 length is 14 residues. Trimming took 0 bases from V and 0 from J, leaving 6 bases between them. Germline V gives CDR1 DFQATT, CDR2 SNEGSKA (reference sequence). The chain's CDR3 is CSARESYSYNEQFF. DNA for the CDR3: TGCAGTGCTAGAGAGTCGTACTCCTACAATGAGCAGTTCTTC.

By share of the sample, this clonotype is large. This rearrangement joins TRBV20-1 to TRBJ2-3; tentatively, D is TRBD2 (5 bases). This CDR3 contains 12 residues. CDR1 and CDR2 from the germline V gene are DFQATT and SNEGSKA (reference sequence). The V gene lost 2 bases and the J gene lost 10 bases, with 13 bases spanning the gap. The CDR3 loop is CSARQTRVAQYF. The CDR3 region has the DNA TGCAGTGCTAGACAAACTAGGGTTGCGCAGTATTTT.

This chain links TRBV29-1 with TRBJ1-4, with a possible D match to TRBD1 (6 bases). The V and J ends lost 5 bases and 6 bases respectively, with 10 bases between them. The CDR3 runs to 12 residues. Per the germline V gene, CDR1 is SQVTM and CDR2 is ANQGSEA. The CDR3 loop reads CSVQRQDEKLFF. CDR3 nucleotides: TGCAGCGTTCAGCGACAGGATGAAAAACTGTTTTTT.

Judged by abundance, this clonotype is large (0.1 to 1%). This rearrangement joins TRBV6-2 or TRBV6-3 to TRBJ1-2; no firm D call. V gave up 11 bases and J gave up 0 bases, with 13 bases separating them. The CDR3 has 13 amino acids. Germline CDR1 reads MNHEY; CDR2 reads SVGEGT. The CDR3 spells CAGYSTANYGYTF. CDR3 sequence (DNA): TGTGCCGGATACAGTACAGCTAACTATGGCTACACCTTC.

Details on this clonotype: This sequence may be a read error, since a much larger clone differs from it by one base. This sequence joins TRBV24-1 and TRBJ2-1; D perhaps matches TRBD1 (5 bases). V shed 3 bases and J shed 9 bases, with 14 bases lying between them. In germline, CDR1 is KGHDR, CDR2 SFDVKD. This CDR3 is built from 14 residues. The CDR3 DNA is TGTGCCACCAGTGATCCTCAGGGTGGCGGTGAGCAGTTCTTC. Its protein is CATSDPQGGGEQFF.

By sample fraction, this clonotype is large. The V and J genes are TRBV5-1 and TRBJ1-2; D is possibly TRBD1 (6 bases). The germline gives CDR1 SGHRS, CDR2 YFSETQ. Trimming took 4 bases from V and 0 from J, leaving 13 bases between them. The CDR3 is 15 residues long. CDR3 bases: TGCGCCAGCAGCGCGGGGGGCTCAGCTAACTATGGCTACACCTTC. Its protein product is CASSAGGSANYGYTF.

Of note for this clonotype: A much bigger clone sits one base away, suggesting this may be a read error. J is TRBJ1-6 and V is TRBV5-4; unclear D gene. The CDR3 is 17 residues long. V was clipped by 4 bases and J by 6 bases, with 20 bases between them. CDR1 is SGHNT, CDR2 YYREEE, per germline (reference sequence). The CDR3 here is CASSRASVQGSNSPLHF. The CDR3 DNA reads TGTGCCAGCAGCCGTGCCTCGGTACAAGGCTCTAATTCACCCCTCCACTTT. Looking up the rest from reference TRBV5-4 and TRBJ1-6 gives the full variable domain: ETGVTQSPTHLIKTRGQQVTLRCSSQSGHNTVSWYQQALGQGPQFIFQYYREEENGRGNFPPRFSGLQFPNYSSELNVNALELDDSALYLCASSRASVQGSNSPLHFGNGTRLTVT.

The chain employs TRBV6-2 or TRBV6-3 and TRBJ2-6, with D maybe TRBD1 (7 bases). Germline V gene data show CDR1 as MNHEY and CDR2 as SVGEGT. The CDR3 has 15 amino acids. V was cut by 6 bases and J by 2 bases, with 11 bases left in between. CDR3 sequence (DNA): TGTGCCAGCAGCAGGGGGGTGACTGGGGCCAACGTCCTGACTTTC. It specifies CASSRGVTGANVLTF.

This clonotype ranks as medium-sized. The J gene is TRBJ1-1, the V gene TRBV11-3, with D hard to call. The germline V and J ends were trimmed by 0 bases and 3 bases, with 5 bases remaining between them. Per germline, CDR1 SGHNT and CDR2 YENEEA. The CDR3 extends over 13 amino acids. The CDR3 bases are TGTGCCAGCAGCTTAGAAACCTACACTGAAGCTTTCTTT. This codes for CASSLETYTEAFF. The variable domain in full, completed from reference TRBV11-3 and TRBJ1-1, reads EAGVVQSPRYKIIEKKQPVAFWCNPISGHNTLYWYLQNLGQGPELLIRYENEEAVDDSQLPKDRFSAERLKGVDSTLKIQPAELGDSAVYLCASSLETYTEAFFGQGTRLTVV.

This clonotype counts as large. The genes are TRBV20-1 and TRBJ1-3; D is unresolved. Per the germline V gene, CDR1 is DFQATT and CDR2 is SNEGSKA (reference sequence). The CDR3 contains 12 residues. The V end lost 5 bases, the J end lost 1 base, and 6 bases lay between the germline ends. CDR3 loop: CSASVSGNTIYF. In DNA, the CDR3 is TGCAGTGCTTCGGTTTCTGGAAACACCATATATTTT.